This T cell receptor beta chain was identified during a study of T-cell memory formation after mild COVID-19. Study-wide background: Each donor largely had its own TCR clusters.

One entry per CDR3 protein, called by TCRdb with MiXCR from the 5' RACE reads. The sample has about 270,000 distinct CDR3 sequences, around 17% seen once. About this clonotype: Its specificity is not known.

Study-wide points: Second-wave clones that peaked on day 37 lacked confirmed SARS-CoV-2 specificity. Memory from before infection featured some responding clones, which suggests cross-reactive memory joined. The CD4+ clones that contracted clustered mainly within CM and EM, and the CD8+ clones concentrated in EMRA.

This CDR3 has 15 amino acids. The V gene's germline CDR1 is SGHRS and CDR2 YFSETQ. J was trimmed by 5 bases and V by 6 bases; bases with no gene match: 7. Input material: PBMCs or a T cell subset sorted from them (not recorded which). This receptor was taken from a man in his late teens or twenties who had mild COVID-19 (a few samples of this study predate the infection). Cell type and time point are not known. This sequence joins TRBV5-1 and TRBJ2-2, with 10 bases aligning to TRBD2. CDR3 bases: TGCGCCAGCACCTCTAGCGGGGGCCATACCGGGGAGCTGTTTTTT. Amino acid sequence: CASTSSGGHTGELFF.